Listed below are T cell receptor beta chains from one sample, sequenced in a study of blood T cell repertoires in COVID-19. The assay was immunoSEQ multiplex PCR, and TCRdb's table has in-frame clones only and misses some. The data contain approximately 130,000 clones, 70% to 80% of them seen just once; the ten biggest clones take up over 6.5%. The material sequenced was peripheral blood. The source is a human donor in a cohort sampled during active COVID-19. CDR3s include the opening cysteine and the closing phenylalanine or tryptophan. Each record gives: D gene, J gene, V gene, clone size, CDR3 DNA, CDR3 protein. The D gene is left open where the match is weak. Not all rows give a size; the values are once, few, many and, for expanded clones, a class.

TRBD1 | TRBJ1-4 | TRBV20-1 | few | TGCAGTGCTAGAGGCCGGGACAGGGGCCTTTTT | CSARGRDRGLF
TRBD2 | TRBJ2-1 | TRBV5-4 | - | TGTGCCAGCAGCTCCCTCCTAGCGGGAGGGGGGAATGAGCAGTTCTTC | CASSSLLAGGGNEQFF
- | TRBJ1-1 | TRBV9 | - | TGTGCCAGCAGCCCCCTGCGGGGGGGCACTGAAGCTTTCTTT | CASSPLRGGTEAFF
TRBD1 | TRBJ1-1 | TRBV19 | - | TGTGCCAGTAATACAGGGGGCGAATACACTGAAGCTTTCTTT | CASNTGGEYTEAFF
TRBD2 | TRBJ2-2 | TRBV9 | few | TGTGCCAGCAGCGTAGCGAAGCGGGGGACCGGGGAGCTGTTTTTT | CASSVAKRGTGELFF
TRBD2 | TRBJ2-3 | TRBV30 | once | TGTGCCTGGAGTTTAGCGGGGGCCACAGATACGCAGTATTTT | CAWSLAGATDTQYF
- | TRBJ2-6 | TRBV6-4 | - | TGTGCCAGCAGTGCAGAAGGGGTTGGGGCCAACGTCCTGACTTTC | CASSAEGVGANVLTF
- | TRBJ2-7 | TRBV7-9 | - | TGTGCCAGCAGCTTCATCGGACAGTGGGGGAACTACGAGCAGTACTTC | CASSFIGQWGNYEQYF
TRBD1 | TRBJ1-5 | TRBV28 | - | TGTGCCAGCAGTTTATGGGAAGGGGGCAGCGATCAGCCCCAGCATTTT | CASSLWEGGSDQPQHF
TRBD1 | TRBJ1-6 | TRBV30 | - | TGTGCCTGGAGTGTACGGGCACAGGGGGATTCACCCCTCCACTTT | CAWSVRAQGDSPLHF
TRBD1 | TRBJ1-1 | TRBV5-1 | - | TGCGCCAGCAGCTTCTCCGGGACAGGGGATGTTTTCTTT | CASSFSGTGDVFF
- | TRBJ1-2 | TRBV2 | few | TGTGCCAGCAGTGGGAAAACGGACTTCCAAAGGGGCTACACCTTC | CASSGKTDFQRGYTF
- | TRBJ1-5 | TRBV28 | - | TGTGCCAGCAGGGGCAGGGGCGAGCATCAGCCCCAGCATTTT | CASRGRGEHQPQHF
- | TRBJ2-7 | TRBV2 | few | TGTGCCAGCAGTGAAGCGCTTCAGGTCGGCTTC | CASSEALQVGF
TRBD1 | TRBJ2-1 | TRBV7-9 | - | TGTGCCAGCAGGGTCCTCTCCAGGGGGAATGAGCAGTTCTTC | CASRVLSRGNEQFF